A selection of T cell receptor beta chains follows, all from one sample in a study of T cell responses to AZD1222 COVID-19 vaccine. Measured with immunoSEQ multiplex PCR; TCRdb has only the in-frame clones, and not every one. The table has approximately 160,000 clones, under 95% seen once; the top ten hold 5%. This sample comprised peripheral blood, obtained on day 0 of AZD1222 vaccination. All receptors derive from an adult in good health. Both conserved end residues are part of each CDR3. A D gene is named only where the DNA matches it firmly. Size is stated for part of the rows, as once, few or many counts, or as a class when the clone is expanded.

>NA|TRBV7-2|TRBJ2-7|NA|13
TGTGCCAGCAGCTTTGGACAGCTCTACGAGCAGTACTTC
CASSFGQLYEQYF
>NA|TRBV27|TRBJ2-1|NA|14
TGTGCCAGCAGTTATCAGGGAATGAGCAATGAGCAGTTCTTC
CASSYQGMSNEQFF
>NA|TRBV19|TRBJ1-5|once|13
TGTGCCAGTAACGTGCAGGGGAGTCAGCCCCAGCATTTT
CASNVQGSQPQHF
>TRBD2|TRBV5-1|TRBJ2-1|NA|13
TGCGCCAGCCACAGCGGGAGGGCAGAGGAGCAGTTCTTC
CASHSGRAEEQFF
>NA|TRBV28|TRBJ1-4|once|15
TGTGCCAGCAGTTCCACGGGGGCGGGTAATGAAAAACTGTTTTTT
CASSSTGAGNEKLFF
>NA|TRBV12-3/TRBV12-4|TRBJ2-1|NA|13
TGTGCCAGCAGTTTAGCAGGGTTCGATGAGCAGTTCTTC
CASSLAGFDEQFF
>TRBD1|TRBV6-4|TRBJ2-2|NA|19
TGTGCCAGCCCCCGGACAGGGGGAAAACCATCGAGGGACACCGGGGAGCTGTTTTTT
CASPRTGGKPSRDTGELFF
>NA|TRBV9|TRBJ2-5|NA|15
TGTGCCAGCAGCGTCTCACAGGATGACCAAGAGACCCAGTACTTC
CASSVSQDDQETQYF
>NA|TRBV7-9|TRBJ1-1|NA|15
TGTGCCAGCAGCTTAGAGTCCGGGAGGGGACTTGAAGCTTTCTTT
CASSLESGRGLEAFF
>TRBD1|TRBV7-9|TRBJ1-5|NA|15
TGTGCCAGCACCTTGGGGGACAGGGACAATCAGCCCCAGCATTTT
CASTLGDRDNQPQHF
>TRBD1|TRBV9|TRBJ2-3|NA|14
TGTGCCAGCAACCTGGACAGGGGAACAGATACGCAGTATTTT
CASNLDRGTDTQYF
>NA|TRBV6-5|TRBJ2-2|NA|13
TGTGCCAGCCGTTTTTTGGGGACCGGGGAGCTGTTTTTT
CASRFLGTGELFF
>TRBD2|TRBV7-3|TRBJ2-1|NA|16
TGTGCCAGCAGCTTAACCGGGACTAGCGGGTCAAGGAGGCAGTTCTTC
CASSLTGTSGSRRQFF
>NA|TRBV28|TRBJ1-2|NA|15
TGTGCCAGCAGTTTACCGAGTTCCGATAACTATGGCTACACCTTC
CASSLPSSDNYGYTF
>TRBD2|TRBV5-4|TRBJ2-7|NA|18
TGTGCCAGCAGCTCAGCGGGAGGGCCAGATTTCCCTTCCTACGAGCAGTACTTC
CASSSAGGPDFPSYEQYF
>TRBD2|TRBV5-5|TRBJ2-2|NA|15
TGTGCCAGCAGCTTCGGACTAGCGGTCCCCGGGGAGCTGTTTTTT
CASSFGLAVPGELFF
>NA|TRBV3-1/TRBV3-2|TRBJ2-3|NA|13
TGTGCCAGCAGCCAAGACAGGCCAGATACGCAGTATTTT
CASSQDRPDTQYF
>TRBD1|TRBV7-9|TRBJ1-2|NA|16
TGTGCCAGCAGCGCTAGAGACCGGGACAGTAACTATGGCTACACCTTC
CASSARDRDSNYGYTF
>TRBD2|TRBV28|TRBJ2-1|once|16
TGTGCCAGCACGACTAGGGGTCGAGCGGGGGGGAATGAGCAGTTCTTC
CASTTRGRAGGNEQFF
>NA|TRBV27|TRBJ1-1|NA|13
TGTGCCAGCAGCTCTCAGGGTTTCACTGAAGCTTTCTTT
CASSSQGFTEAFF
>NA|TRBV30|TRBJ1-1|NA|14
TGTGCCTGGAGTGTAGGGTGGGCAGACACTGAAGCTTTCTTT
CAWSVGWADTEAFF
>NA|TRBV29-1|TRBJ2-7|NA|14
TGCAGCGTTGGCGGGGCCCCCTACGGCTACGAGCAGTACTTC
CSVGGAPYGYEQYF
>TRBD2|TRBV18|TRBJ2-7|NA|14
TGTGCCAGCTCAGGACTAGCGGGAGACTACGAGCAGTACTTC
CASSGLAGDYEQYF
>NA|TRBV9|TRBJ1-6|NA|13
TGTGCCAGCAGCCCAGGAAAGAGCTCACCCCTCCACTTT
CASSPGKSSPLHF
>TRBD2|TRBV19|TRBJ2-1|NA|14
TGTGCCAGTAAGGGCGGGAGGGCCTACAATGAGCAGTTCTTC
CASKGGRAYNEQFF
>NA|TRBV4-2|TRBJ1-2|NA|15
TGTGCCAGCAGCCAAGGCCTACAGGCTAACTATGGCTACACCTTC
CASSQGLQANYGYTF
>NA|TRBV9|TRBJ2-1|NA|16
TGTGCCAGCAGCGTAGACCCCCATCCATACAATAGTGAGCAGTTCTTC
CASSVDPHPYNSEQFF
>NA|TRBV24-1|TRBJ1-2|NA|13
TGTGCCACCAGTGATATGGACTGGGGTGGCTACACCTTC
CATSDMDWGGYTF
>NA|TRBV18|TRBJ2-3|NA|16
TGTGCCAGCTCACTTGACCTAACCTCCTCCACAGATACGCAGTATTTT
CASSLDLTSSTDTQYF
>TRBD2|TRBV7-8|TRBJ2-7|NA|16
TGTGCCAGCAGCTTAGGGACTAGCGGGAGAGCTTACGAGCAGTACTTC
CASSLGTSGRAYEQYF
>TRBD2|TRBV7-2|TRBJ2-5|NA|18
TGTGCCAGCAGCTTAGGAGGCACTAGCGGGAGTTTAGGAGAGACCCAGTACTTC
CASSLGGTSGSLGETQYF
>NA|TRBV4-3|TRBJ2-3|NA|15
TGCGCCAGCAGCCAAGAGTCCCGGGCGGGAGATACGCAGTATTTT
CASSQESRAGDTQYF
>TRBD2|TRBV5-6|TRBJ2-5|once|15
TGTGCCAGCAGCTTGGGCCTAGCGGTTGGTGAGACCCAGTACTTC
CASSLGLAVGETQYF
>TRBD1|TRBV7-9|TRBJ2-1|NA|16
TGTGCCAGCAGCGGGACAGGGCCTAGCTCCTACAATGAGCAGTTCTTC
CASSGTGPSSYNEQFF
>TRBD1|TRBV7-9|TRBJ1-4|few|15
TGTGCCAGCAGCTTAGCGCAGGGGGGGAATGAAAAACTGTTTTTT
CASSLAQGGNEKLFF
>TRBD2|TRBV5-1|TRBJ2-3|NA|14
TGCGCCAGCACCAGGACTAGCGGCACAGATACGCAGTATTTT
CASTRTSGTDTQYF
>NA|TRBV6-2/TRBV6-3|TRBJ2-6|NA|13
TGTGCCAGCCGTTTGGCTGGGGCCAACGTCCTGACTTTC
CASRLAGANVLTF
>NA|TRBV6-5|TRBJ1-1|NA|14
TGTGCCAGCAGTTACGGAGGGGGGGGCCCTGAAGCTTTCTTT
CASSYGGGGPEAFF
>NA|TRBV12-2|TRBJ1-1|NA|12
TGTGCAAGTCGCTTTCGGGACACTGAAGCTTTCTTT
CASRFRDTEAFF
>TRBD1|TRBV10-3|TRBJ1-2|NA|15
TGTGCCATCAGTGGAAGGGACAGGGGAACTGATGGCTACACCTTC
CAISGRDRGTDGYTF
>TRBD1|TRBV5-1|TRBJ2-3|NA|17
TGCGCCAGCAGCACTCTCGGGACAGGGGGCCTGGGAGATACGCAGTATTTT
CASSTLGTGGLGDTQYF
>TRBD2|TRBV24-1|TRBJ2-5|NA|14
TGTGCCACCAGTGAGGGGGGGGGTGTTGAGACCCAGTACTTC
CATSEGGGVETQYF